Shown below are 6 T cell receptor beta chains from a single sample sequenced in a study of T cell responses to AZD1222 COVID-19 vaccine. This table comes from immunoSEQ multiplex PCR, and its TCRdb copy is limited to in-frame clones, with some not included. The data hold 70,000 to 95,000 clones, with approximately 91% observed a single time. Sequencing was performed on peripheral blood, taken 28 days after the second AZD1222 dose. These receptors were taken from an adult who received the AZD1222 COVID-19 vaccine.

This sequence joins TRBV6-2 or TRBV6-3 and TRBJ2-2; no clear D gene. The germline V and J ends were trimmed by 4 bases and 6 bases, with 9 bases remaining between them. This CDR3 is built from 13 residues. CDR1 and CDR2 (germline): MNHEY, SVGEGT. The CDR3 DNA sequence: TGTGCCAGCAGTTTTAAGGAAGCCGGGGAGCTGTTTTTT. Protein sequence: CASSFKEAGELFF.

The chain has TRBV7-9 and TRBJ2-1; TRBD1 aligns across 7 bases. The CDR3 is 15 residues long. The V gene end was trimmed by 7 bases and the J gene end by 2 bases; junction bases not matched to a gene: 8. The V gene's germline CDR1 is SEHNR and CDR2 FQNEAQ (reference sequence). The CDR3 protein is CASTHLGTAYNEQFF. The CDR3 nucleotides are TGTGCCAGCACTCATCTCGGGACAGCCTACAATGAGCAGTTCTTC.

The chain couples TRBV12-3 or TRBV12-4 to TRBJ2-7; D is undetermined. Trimming left V 4 bases short and J 0 bases short, with 7 bases between. The CDR3 loop spans 13 amino acids. CDR3: CASSYPASYEQYF. Written as DNA, the CDR3 is TGTGCCAGCAGTTATCCTGCCTCCTACGAGCAGTACTTC.

This clone occurred once. The chain links TRBV11-2 to TRBJ2-7, with 7 bases that match TRBD2. Trimming took 8 bases from V and 0 from J; bases not matched to a gene: 4. CDR1 and CDR2 (germline): SGHAT, FQNNGV. This CDR3 has 13 amino acids. CDR3 protein: CASARDYSYEQYF. The CDR3 coding sequence is TGTGCCAGCGCCCGGGACTACTCCTACGAGCAGTACTTC.

This chain connects TRBV19 to TRBJ1-2; a weak D match, TRBD1 (5 bases). Trimming stripped 2 bases from V and 2 bases from J, with 18 bases between. Germline V gives CDR1 LNHDA, CDR2 SQIVND (reference sequence). The CDR3 has 17 amino acids. In DNA form, the CDR3 reads TGTGCCAGTAGTATACAAATATGGCAGGGCTCCAACTATGGCTACACCTTC. Amino acid sequence: CASSIQIWQGSNYGYTF.

This clone was observed a handful of times. CDR3 protein: CASSLGGGNTGELFF. CDR3 in DNA: TGTGCCAGCAGCTTGGGCGGGGGAAACACCGGGGAGCTGTTTTTT. This chain links TRBV7-3 with TRBJ2-2, with 7 bases identical to TRBD2. CDR3 length: 15 amino acids. Germline loops: CDR1 SGHTA, CDR2 FQGTGA. J was trimmed by 2 bases and V by 3 bases; bases with no gene match: 3.